The TCR beta chain described here comes from a study of cytomegalovirus exposure and HLA in healthy donors. Data came from immunoSEQ multiplex PCR; TCRdb stores just in-frame clones and leaves some out. In the table there are about 68,000 clones, roughly nine tenths of which are singletons. Of note for this clone: The antigen is not known.

Whole-study results and caveats: In vitro work confirmed that three CMV-associated chains recognize CMV antigens. The majority of TCR sequences were rare, yet some public TCRs appeared in many donors. Reports indicated that the classifier achieved high specificity and sensitivity in diagnosing cytomegalovirus status.

This CDR3 is built from 16 residues. Germline values: CDR1 MDHEN, CDR2 SYDVKM. The junction had 8 bases not matched to a gene; V was cut back by 6 bases and J by 2 bases. The sample was PBMCs. This sequence originates from a man younger than 35 in good health and CMV-seronegative. The chain combines TRBV28 with TRBJ2-3, with 10 bases matching TRBD2. Here the CDR3 DNA reads TGTGCCAGCAGCCCACGGACTAGCGGACTCACAGATACGCAGTATTTT. Protein product: CASSPRTSGLTDTQYF. Complete variable domain (other parts from reference TRBV28 and TRBJ2-3): DVKVTQSSRYLVKRTGEKVFLECVQDMDHENMFWYRQDPGLGLRLIYFSYDVKMKEKGDIPEGYSVSREKKERFSLILESASTNQTSMYLCASSPRTSGLTDTQYFGPGTRLTVL.